These T cell receptor beta chains were read from a single sample in a study of Graves' ophthalmopathy and Graves' hyperthyroidism. TCRdb re-derived calls from the multiplex PCR reads in MiXCR, one entry per CDR3 protein. The data contain about 39,000 distinct CDR3 sequences, 50% of them singletons. The material sequenced was peripheral blood. All receptors derive from an adult woman with stable Graves' hyperthyroidism. Both conserved end residues are part of each CDR3.

TRBJ2-4 TRBV15 CATKAGSGDIQYF
TRBJ2-7 TRBV5-4 CASSPTRGTAKFADEQYF
TRBJ1-2 TRBV20-1 CSAREGQGAHGYTF
TRBJ1-2 TRBV9 CASSKGTGGASGYTF
TRBJ2-7 TRBV2 CASSSRRSSYEQYF
TRBJ1-3 TRBV12-3/TRBV12-4 CASSLAGGNTIYF
TRBJ2-7 TRBV7-9 CASSPGQIYEQYF
TRBJ2-7 TRBV20-1 CSPQGGEQYF
TRBJ2-5 TRBV7-8 CASSSGPDGQETQYF
TRBJ2-1 TRBV7-6 CASSLVVGDEQFF
TRBJ2-2 TRBV6-1 CASSEIAGGTGELFF
TRBJ2-5 TRBV2 CASGGGETQYF
TRBJ2-5 TRBV20-1 CSARGREVETQYF
TRBJ2-5 TRBV7-2 CASSLDHRAETQYF
TRBJ1-2 TRBV20-1 CSAPNTDRGANYGYTF
TRBJ1-5 TRBV24-1 CATSDLGTGDQPQHF
TRBJ2-7 TRBV24-1 CATSPRGRRSNEQYF
TRBJ1-1 TRBV4-2 CASSQEWVGLASWRDTEAFF
TRBJ2-6 TRBV13 CASSSDPTSGSRLGANVLTF
TRBJ1-2 TRBV29-1 CSVGDRAGYTF
TRBJ1-2 TRBV7-9 CASSLAYTF
TRBJ1-2 TRBV2 CASSDMGAGANYGYTF
TRBJ1-4 TRBV4-1 CASSAGQGSEKLFF
TRBJ2-3 TRBV20-1 CSAGTDTQYF
TRBJ2-5 TRBV29-1 CSVGGRAQYF
TRBJ2-5 TRBV6-2/TRBV6-3 CASSSTSGWETQYF
TRBJ2-7 TRBV7-9 CASSDLDRGNYEQYF
TRBJ1-2 TRBV4-1 CASSQGSGATGGASGYTF
TRBJ2-3 TRBV6-1 CASSGQERDTQYF
TRBJ1-1 TRBV7-6 CASSPRPPGGKTEAFF
TRBJ1-2 TRBV29-1 CSVEMRGGQGSYGYTF
TRBJ1-3 TRBV12-3/TRBV12-4 CASSLRGRPISGNTIYF
TRBJ1-6 TRBV13 CASSLDRGYNSPLHF
TRBJ2-2 TRBV7-8 CASNPAGTSGYGELFF
TRBJ1-1 TRBV11-2 CASSQPQGMTEAFF
TRBJ2-5 TRBV7-3 CASSPGLGETTQYF
TRBJ2-7 TRBV10-2 CASRTTGSSYEQYF
TRBJ2-3 TRBV20-1 CSARGRSGRGDTQYF
TRBJ2-7 TRBV7-6 CASSPGTEIYEQYF
TRBJ1-1 TRBV20-1 CSPGGPNTEAFF
TRBJ1-1 TRBV5-1 CASRGRRNTEAFF
TRBJ2-2 TRBV7-6 CASSYRVEGNTGELFF